This TCR beta chain was retrieved from a study of shared T cell receptors in the human thymus. The table came from immunoSEQ multiplex PCR; TCRdb's copy has only in-frame clones and leaves some out. There are hundreds of thousands of clones in the sample; roughly 86% occur only once, and more than 0.009% lies in the top ten. Trimming took 0 bases from V and 6 from J, leaving 19 bases between them. CDR1 SGHRS and CDR2 YFSETQ come from the germline V gene. This CDR3 contains 16 residues. The same data also went into a second study, on human thymus T cells. That source notes: Those donating were healthy Finnish infants in corrective surgery for congenital heart defects. In corrective heart surgery, resections were taken, and these provided the thymus tissue. An apparent bias in V and J gene usage was seen in thymic and blood repertoires. As related research reported, thymic repertoires overlapped highly among unrelated individuals.

The TCR originated in a boy under three years old with a congenital heart defect. The specimen was thymocytes. The chain employs TRBV5-1 and TRBJ2-7; possible D gene TRBD1, 5 bases. The DNA for the CDR3 is TGCGCCAGCAGCTTGGCCGAAAATGACCTGCAGGGCGAGCAGTACTTC. Translated: CASSLAENDLQGEQYF.